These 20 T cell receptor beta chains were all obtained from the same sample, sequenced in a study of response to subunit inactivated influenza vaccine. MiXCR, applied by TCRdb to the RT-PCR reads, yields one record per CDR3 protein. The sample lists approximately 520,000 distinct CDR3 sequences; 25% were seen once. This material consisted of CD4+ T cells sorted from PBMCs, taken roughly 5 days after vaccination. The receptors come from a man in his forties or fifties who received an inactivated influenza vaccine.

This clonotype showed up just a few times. The CDR3 DNA reads TGTGCCAGCAGGGCGGGACGGTTCAGAGATACGCAGTATTTT. As protein: CASRAGRFRDTQYF. The V gene is TRBV12-3 or TRBV12-4, the J gene TRBJ2-3, with a possible D match to TRBD2 (6 bases). CDR3 length: 14 residues. Trimming took off 6 bases at V and 5 bases at J, with 15 bases between the two ends.

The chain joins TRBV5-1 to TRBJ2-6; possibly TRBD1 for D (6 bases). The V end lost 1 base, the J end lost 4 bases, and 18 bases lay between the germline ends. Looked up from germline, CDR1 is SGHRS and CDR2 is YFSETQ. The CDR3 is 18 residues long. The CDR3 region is CASSLPQDRRDGANVLTF. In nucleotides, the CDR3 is TGCGCCAGCAGCTTGCCTCAGGACAGAAGGGACGGGGCCAACGTCCTGACTTTC.

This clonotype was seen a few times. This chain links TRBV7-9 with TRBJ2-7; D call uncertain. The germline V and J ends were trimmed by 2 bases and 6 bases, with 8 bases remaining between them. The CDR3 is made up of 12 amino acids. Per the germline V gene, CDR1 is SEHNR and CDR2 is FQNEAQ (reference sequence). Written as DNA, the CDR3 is TGTGCCAGCAGCTTAACCAGCCGCGAGCAGTACTTC. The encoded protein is CASSLTSREQYF.

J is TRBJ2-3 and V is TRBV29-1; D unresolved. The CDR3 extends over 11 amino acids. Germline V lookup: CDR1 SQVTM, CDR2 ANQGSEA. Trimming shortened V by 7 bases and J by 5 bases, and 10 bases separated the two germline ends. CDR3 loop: CSGRLQDTQYF. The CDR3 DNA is TGCAGCGGGCGACTTCAAGATACGCAGTATTTT.

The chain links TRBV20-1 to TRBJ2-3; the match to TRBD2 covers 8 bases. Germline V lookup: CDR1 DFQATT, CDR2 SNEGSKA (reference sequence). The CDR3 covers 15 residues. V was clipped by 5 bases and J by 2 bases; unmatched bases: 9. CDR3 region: CSALTLAENTDTQYF. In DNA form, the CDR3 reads TGCAGTGCTTTGACACTAGCGGAGAACACAGATACGCAGTATTTT.

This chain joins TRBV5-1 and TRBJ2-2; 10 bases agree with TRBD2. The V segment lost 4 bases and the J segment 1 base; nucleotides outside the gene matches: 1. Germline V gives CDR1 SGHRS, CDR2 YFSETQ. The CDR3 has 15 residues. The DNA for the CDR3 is TGCGCCAGCAGCCTAGCGGGGGAGAACACCGGGGAGCTGTTTTTT. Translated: CASSLAGENTGELFF.

CDR3 residues: CASSSGQGWKTQYF. The DNA of the CDR3 is TGTGCCAGCAGCTCTGGACAGGGTTGGAAGACCCAGTACTTC. The genes are TRBV7-9 and TRBJ2-5; 8 bases agree with TRBD1. CDR3 length: 14 residues. The germline V gene encodes CDR1 SEHNR and CDR2 FQNEAQ (reference sequence). Trimming at V came to 4 bases and at J to 6 bases, leaving 7 bases not matched to a gene.

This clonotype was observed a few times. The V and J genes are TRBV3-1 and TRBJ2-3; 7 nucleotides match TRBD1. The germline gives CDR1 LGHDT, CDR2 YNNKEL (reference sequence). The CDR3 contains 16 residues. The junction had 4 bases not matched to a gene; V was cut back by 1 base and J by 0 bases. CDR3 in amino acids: CASSQAETGSTDTQYF. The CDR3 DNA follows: TGTGCCAGCAGCCAAGCCGAGACAGGGAGCACAGATACGCAGTATTTT.

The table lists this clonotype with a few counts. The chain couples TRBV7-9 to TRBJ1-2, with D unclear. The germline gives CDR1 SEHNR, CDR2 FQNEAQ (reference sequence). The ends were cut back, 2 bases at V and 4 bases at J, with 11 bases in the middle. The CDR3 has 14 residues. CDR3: CASSLSSVGYGYTF. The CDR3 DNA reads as TGTGCCAGCAGCTTATCCAGCGTGGGCTATGGCTACACCTTC.

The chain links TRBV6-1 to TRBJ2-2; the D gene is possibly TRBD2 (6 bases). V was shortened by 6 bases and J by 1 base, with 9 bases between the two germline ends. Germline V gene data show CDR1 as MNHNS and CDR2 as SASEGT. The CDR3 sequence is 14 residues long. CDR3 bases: TGTGCCAGCAGGGAGGGAGTGAACACCGGGGAGCTGTTTTTT. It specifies CASREGVNTGELFF.

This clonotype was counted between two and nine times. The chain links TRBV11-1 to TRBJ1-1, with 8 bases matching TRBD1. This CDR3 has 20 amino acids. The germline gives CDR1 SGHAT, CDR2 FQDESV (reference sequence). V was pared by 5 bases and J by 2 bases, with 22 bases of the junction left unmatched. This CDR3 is CASSSKTGVGVFILNTEAFF. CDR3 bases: TGTGCCAGCAGCAGCAAGACAGGGGTCGGCGTCTTTATTCTAAACACTGAAGCTTTCTTT.

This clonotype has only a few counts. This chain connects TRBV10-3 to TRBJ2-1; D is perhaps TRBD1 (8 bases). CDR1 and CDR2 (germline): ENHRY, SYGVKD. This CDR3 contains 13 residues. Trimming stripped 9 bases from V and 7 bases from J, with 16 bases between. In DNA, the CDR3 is TGTGCCATTGGTTCACAGGGGGGGAATGAGCAGTTCTTC. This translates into CAIGSQGGNEQFF.

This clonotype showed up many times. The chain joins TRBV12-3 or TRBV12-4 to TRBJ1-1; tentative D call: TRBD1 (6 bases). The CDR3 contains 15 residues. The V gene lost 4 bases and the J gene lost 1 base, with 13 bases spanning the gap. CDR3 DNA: TGTGCCAGCAGTTCCTTCGGGGGCCCGAACACTGAAGCTTTCTTT. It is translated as CASSSFGGPNTEAFF.

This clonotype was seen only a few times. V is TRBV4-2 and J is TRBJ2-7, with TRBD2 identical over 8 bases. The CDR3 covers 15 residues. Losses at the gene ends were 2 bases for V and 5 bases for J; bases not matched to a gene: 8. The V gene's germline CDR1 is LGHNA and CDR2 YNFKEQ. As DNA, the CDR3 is TGTGCCAGCAGCCAACACAGCGGGAGTGCCGACGAGCAGTACTTC. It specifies CASSQHSGSADEQYF.

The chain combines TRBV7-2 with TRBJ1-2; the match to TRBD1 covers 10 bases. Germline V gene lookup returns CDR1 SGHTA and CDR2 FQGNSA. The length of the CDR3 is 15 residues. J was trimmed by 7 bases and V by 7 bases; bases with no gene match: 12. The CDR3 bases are TGTGCCAGCATCCGGGACAGGGGTTCTTTTGGTGGCTACACCTTC. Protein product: CASIRDRGSFGGYTF.

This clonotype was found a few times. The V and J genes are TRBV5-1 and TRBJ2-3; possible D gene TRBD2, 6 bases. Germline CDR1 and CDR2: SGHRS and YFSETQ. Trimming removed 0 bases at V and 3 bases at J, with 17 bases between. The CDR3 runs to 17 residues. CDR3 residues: CASSLGATSVTTDTQYF. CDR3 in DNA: TGCGCCAGCAGCTTGGGAGCGACTAGTGTTACGACAGATACGCAGTATTTT.

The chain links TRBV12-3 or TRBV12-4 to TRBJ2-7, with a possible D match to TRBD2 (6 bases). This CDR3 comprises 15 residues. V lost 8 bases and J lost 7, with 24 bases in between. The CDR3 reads CASASYRDSEREQYF. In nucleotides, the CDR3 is TGTGCCAGCGCCTCGTATAGGGACTCGGAGCGAGAGCAGTACTTC.

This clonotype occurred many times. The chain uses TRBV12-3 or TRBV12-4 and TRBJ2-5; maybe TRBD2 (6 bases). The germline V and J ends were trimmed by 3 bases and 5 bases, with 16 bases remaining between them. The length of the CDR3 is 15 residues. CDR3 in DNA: TGTGCCAGCAGTTTGGTGTGGGAGGTGGTGGAGACCCAGTACTTC. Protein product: CASSLVWEVVETQYF.

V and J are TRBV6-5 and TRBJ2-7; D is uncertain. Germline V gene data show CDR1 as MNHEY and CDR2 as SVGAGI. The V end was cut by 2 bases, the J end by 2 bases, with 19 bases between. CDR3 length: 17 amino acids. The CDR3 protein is CASSYDGKGGQPYEQYF. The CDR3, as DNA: TGTGCCAGCAGTTACGACGGCAAGGGCGGTCAACCCTACGAGCAGTACTTC.

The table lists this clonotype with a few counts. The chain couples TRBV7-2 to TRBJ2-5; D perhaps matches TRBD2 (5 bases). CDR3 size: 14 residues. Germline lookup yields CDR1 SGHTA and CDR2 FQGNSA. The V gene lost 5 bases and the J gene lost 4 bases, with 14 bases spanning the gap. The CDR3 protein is CASSQSSVRETQYF. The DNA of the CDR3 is TGTGCCAGCAGCCAGAGTAGCGTTCGAGAGACCCAGTACTTC.